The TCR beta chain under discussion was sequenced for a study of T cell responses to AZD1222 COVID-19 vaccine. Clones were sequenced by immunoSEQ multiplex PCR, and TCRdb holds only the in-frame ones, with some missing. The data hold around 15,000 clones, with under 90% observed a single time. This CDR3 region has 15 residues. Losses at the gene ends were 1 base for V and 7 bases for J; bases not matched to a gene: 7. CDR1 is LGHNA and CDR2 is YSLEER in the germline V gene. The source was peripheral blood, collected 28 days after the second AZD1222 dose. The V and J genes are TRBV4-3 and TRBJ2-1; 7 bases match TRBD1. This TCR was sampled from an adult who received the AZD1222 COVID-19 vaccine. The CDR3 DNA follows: TGCGCCAGCAGCCAAGCTGACAGGGATTTTAATGAGCAGTTCTTC. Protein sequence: CASSQADRDFNEQFF.